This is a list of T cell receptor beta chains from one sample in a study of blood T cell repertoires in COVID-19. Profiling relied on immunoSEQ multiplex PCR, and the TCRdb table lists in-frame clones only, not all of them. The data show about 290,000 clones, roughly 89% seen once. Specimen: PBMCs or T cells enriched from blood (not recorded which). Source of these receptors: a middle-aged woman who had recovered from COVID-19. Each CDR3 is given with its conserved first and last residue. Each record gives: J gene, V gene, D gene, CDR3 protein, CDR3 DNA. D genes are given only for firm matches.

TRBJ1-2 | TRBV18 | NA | CASSPPGRLGYGYTF | TGTGCCAGCTCACCACCGGGCAGGTTGGGCTATGGCTACACCTTC
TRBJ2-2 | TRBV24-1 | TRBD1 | CATSPGQANTGELFF | TGTGCCACCAGTCCCGGACAGGCGAACACCGGGGAGCTGTTTTTT
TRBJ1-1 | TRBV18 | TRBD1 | CASSPPQGGFVGTEAFF | TGTGCCAGCTCACCCCCACAGGGGGGTTTTGTAGGAACTGAAGCTTTCTTT
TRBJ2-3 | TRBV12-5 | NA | CASGLFPLGAGTDTQYF | TGTGCTAGTGGTTTGTTCCCCCTGGGCGCCGGCACAGATACGCAGTATTTT
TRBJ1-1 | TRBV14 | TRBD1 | CASSRRTGTNTEAFF | TGTGCCAGCAGCCGAAGGACAGGCACGAACACTGAAGCTTTCTTT
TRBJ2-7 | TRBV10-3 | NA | CAISDGIGTPSYEQYF | TGTGCCATCAGTGATGGTATAGGGACACCCTCCTACGAGCAGTACTTC
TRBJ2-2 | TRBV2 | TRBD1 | CASRSGTGGTGELFF | TGTGCCAGCAGGTCCGGGACAGGGGGTACCGGGGAGCTGTTTTTT
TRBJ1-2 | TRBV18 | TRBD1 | CASLPDRGNYGYTF | TGTGCCAGCTTACCCGACAGGGGGAACTATGGCTACACCTTC
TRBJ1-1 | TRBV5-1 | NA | CASSRGGNTEAFF | TGCGCCAGCAGTCGGGGAGGGAACACTGAAGCTTTCTTT
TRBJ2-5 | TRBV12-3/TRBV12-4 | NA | CASSFDSFQTQYF | TGTGCCAGCAGTTTCGACAGTTTCCAGACCCAGTACTTC